This passage covers 3 T cell receptor beta chains from one sample sequenced in a study of blood T cell repertoires in COVID-19. TCRdb keeps only in-frame clones here, not all; method: immunoSEQ multiplex PCR. The sample has over 200,000 clones, around nine tenths seen once; the top ten hold roughly 8.6%. Sequencing was done on a sample of PBMCs or T cells enriched from blood (not recorded which). These receptors came from a man in his forties who had recovered from COVID-19.

This chain joins TRBV6-5 and TRBJ1-2; 9 nucleotides line up with TRBD1. The CDR3 sequence is 16 residues long. Germline CDR1 is MNHEY and CDR2 is SVGAGI. V trimming: 0 bases; J trimming: 1 base; junction bases outside the gene matches: 3. Here the CDR3 reads CASSYSRTGVNYGYTF. The CDR3 region has the DNA TGTGCCAGCAGTTACTCCCGGACAGGGGTTAACTATGGCTACACCTTC.

V and J are TRBV5-1 and TRBJ2-1; 9 bases are a match to TRBD2. Trimming removed 0 bases from V and 9 bases from J; junction bases left unmatched: 7. CDR3 length equals 15 residues. Germline CDR1 SGHRS, CDR2 YFSETQ. The CDR3 DNA follows: TGCGCCAGCAGCTTGGATAGCGGGAGTAGAGGTGAGCAGTTCTTC. Translation gives CASSLDSGSRGEQFF. Drawing the rest from reference TRBV5-1 and TRBJ2-1, the complete variable domain is KAGVTQTPRYLIKTRGQQVTLSCSPISGHRSVSWYQQTPGQGLQFLFEYFSETQRNKGNFPGRFSGRQFSNSRSEMNVSTLELGDSALYLCASSLDSGSRGEQFFGPGTRLTVL.

The rearrangement joins TRBV27 to TRBJ1-6; D gene ambiguous. Germline-derived CDR1 and CDR2 are MNHEY and SMNVEV (reference sequence). CDR3 length equals 15 residues. V gave up 2 bases and J gave up 11 bases, with 16 bases separating them. The CDR3 reads CASSLLARGEAPLHF. In nucleotides, the CDR3 is TGTGCCAGCAGTTTACTGGCCCGGGGTGAGGCACCCCTCCACTTT.